Detailed here is one TCR beta chain. This clonotype came up many times. The antigen it recognizes is unknown. No base quality information exists; no much larger clone differs at one position. Germline trimming: 8 bases from V, 2 bases from J; junction bases outside gene matches: 3. Including the terminal cysteine and phenylalanine, the CDR3 comprises 14 residues. Left in the record is the CDR3 DNA by itself, 42 bases read in frame from the first base. Library preparation used 5' RACE. Sequencing relied on a NextSeq 500. In the TCR library protocol, unique molecular identifiers were attached to individual cDNA molecules to correct for PCR bias and sequencing error. Both TCR alpha and beta chains were sequenced, and tight co-correlation was observed between alpha and beta sequence abundances in each sample. Turning to the authors' computational methods: Decombinator V4 was used to annotate the V gene, J gene and CDR3 of the TCR sequences. Expanded TCRs were defined as changing significantly between any two time points under a Poisson model with p below 0.0001. TCR abundances were normalised to the total number of TCRs sequenced per sample and expressed as counts per million. TRAV1-2 paired with TRAJ12, TRAJ20 or TRAJ33 defined MAIT TCRs, while TRAV10 paired with TRAJ18 defined iNKT TCRs. VDJdb, accessed on 1 November 2021, was searched for TCRs annotated for CMV, EBV and SARS-CoV-2, and TCRs annotated for more than one antigen were excluded. The public reads were quality trimmed at Q25 with fastp and then assembled into clones with MiXCR by TCRdb, keeping productive beta chains. A single entry per CDR3 protein holds the most common genes and DNA from its merged rows. TCRdb's processing, not the study's, gives the V and J calls here. The sample yields roughly 17,000 distinct CDR3 sequences; 5% to 6% were counted once. The top ten constitute 6.5% to 7.5% of the sample.

The data originate from a study of early T cells in non-severe SARS-CoV-2 infection (dated by TCRdb to the early 2020s). Context from the whole study: Bulk RNA from unsorted whole blood was used for TCR sequencing, so alpha and beta chains could not be paired.

Broader findings and caveats from the paper: Matching against VDJdb was skewed toward anti-spike CD8 responses, likely underestimated virus-specific expansions, and missed private and CD4 specificities.

This was a case-control study nested in a cohort of healthcare workers in London, UK, who had nasopharyngeal swab PCR tests and blood samples taken every week. Healthcare workers were enrolled in the week of the UK lockdown, from 23 to 31 March 2020, and were followed every week for up to roughly 16 weeks. This TCR was recovered from an adult who was a healthcare worker with PCR-confirmed SARS-CoV-2 infection or an uninfected control (not recorded which). The receptor chain draws on TRBV12-3 or TRBV12-4 and TRBJ1-6; 7 bases in the middle match TRBD1. Sample: whole blood, taken at baseline. The CDR3 reads CASGQGAYNSPLHF. The nucleotides read TGTGCCAGCGGGCAGGGGGCCTATAATTCACCCCTCCACTTT.